This is a list of T cell receptor beta chains from one sample in a study of shared clonotypes between healthy human individuals. Method: immunoSEQ multiplex PCR; TCRdb's copy keeps in-frame clones and lacks some. The top ten clones hold approximately 0.36% of a sample with around 2.5 million clones, approximately 94% of them seen once. The sequenced material came from naive CD4+ T cells from PBMCs. These receptors were taken from a man younger than 30 in good health. Some clones in this sample may be carry-over from other donors' samples. Both conserved end residues are part of each CDR3. Fields, in order: J gene, V gene, clone size, D gene, CDR3 protein, CDR3 DNA. The D gene is left open where the match is weak. Only some rows state a clone size, as once, few, many or a class for expanded clones.

>TRBJ1-4|TRBV7-2|.|.
CASSLLGEKLFF
TGTGCCAGCAGCTTACTCGGTGAAAAACTGTTTTTT
>TRBJ2-5|TRBV5-1|.|.
CASSYGTEETQYF
TGCGCCAGCAGCTATGGGACGGAAGAGACCCAGTACTTC
>TRBJ2-7|TRBV5-1|.|TRBD2
CASSRLAGGLDSYEQYF
TGCGCCAGCAGCCGCCTAGCGGGCGGCCTAGACTCCTACGAGCAGTACTTC
>TRBJ2-7|TRBV5-1|.|.
CASRETGGSYEQYF
TGCGCCAGCAGGGAAACAGGAGGCTCCTACGAGCAGTACTTC
>TRBJ2-3|TRBV7-7|.|.
CASSLRPGSSTDTQYF
TGTGCCAGCAGCTTACGCCCGGGCTCAAGCACAGATACGCAGTATTTT
>TRBJ1-1|TRBV5-6|.|.
CASSLLALVNTEAFF
TGTGCCAGCAGCTTGTTGGCATTAGTGAACACTGAAGCTTTCTTT
>TRBJ2-1|TRBV6-1|.|.
CASSEASTYNEQFF
TGTGCCAGCAGTGAAGCTTCTACATACAATGAGCAGTTCTTC
>TRBJ1-2|TRBV5-4|.|.
CASSFGSGSGYTF
TGTGCCAGCAGCTTTGGATCGGGCAGTGGCTACACCTTC
>TRBJ2-1|TRBV7-3|.|.
CASSELSGVYNEQFF
TGTGCCAGCAGCGAGTTATCCGGAGTCTACAATGAGCAGTTCTTC
>TRBJ2-7|TRBV2|.|.
CASSRDGPYEQYF
TGTGCCAGCAGTAGGGACGGCCCCTACGAGCAGTACTTC
>TRBJ2-2|TRBV5-4|.|.
CASSLSDYTGELFF
TGTGCCAGCAGCCTTTCGGACTACACCGGGGAGCTGTTTTTT
>TRBJ2-7|TRBV2|.|.
CASSGPGSSYEQYF
TGTGCCAGCAGTGGCCCAGGGAGCTCCTACGAGCAGTACTTC
>TRBJ1-3|TRBV27|.|.
CASSLIPPTGSGNTIYF
TGTGCCAGCAGTTTGATACCCCCGACGGGCTCTGGAAACACCATATATTTT
>TRBJ2-7|TRBV7-8|.|TRBD1
CASSSGTGVYEQYF
TGTGCCAGCAGTTCCGGGACAGGGGTATACGAGCAGTACTTC
>TRBJ2-5|TRBV30|.|.
CAWTTDQETQYF
TGTGCCTGGACGACAGACCAAGAGACCCAGTACTTC
>TRBJ2-6|TRBV7-2|once|.
CASSLGRQRAISGANVLTF
TGTGCCAGCAGCCTAGGTCGACAGAGGGCTATTTCTGGGGCCAACGTCCTGACTTTC
>TRBJ1-1|TRBV12-5|few|.
CASGKNTEAFF
TGTGCTAGTGGTAAGAACACTGAAGCTTTCTTT
>TRBJ1-1|TRBV7-3|.|.
CASSLTPRQFYSMNTEAFF
TGTGCCAGCAGCTTAACCCCGAGACAGTTTTACAGTATGAACACTGAAGCTTTCTTT
>TRBJ1-5|TRBV7-6|.|.
CASSARGDQPQHF
TGTGCCAGCAGCGCCCGGGGTGATCAGCCCCAGCATTTT
>TRBJ1-5|TRBV7-8|.|.
CASSMWGPGRNQPQHF
TGTGCCAGCAGCATGTGGGGGCCGGGTCGCAATCAGCCCCAGCATTTT
>TRBJ2-5|TRBV29-1|.|TRBD2
CSVADGGETQYF
TGCAGCGTCGCGGACGGGGGGGAGACCCAGTACTTC
>TRBJ1-2|TRBV6-5|.|TRBD1
CASSDRGQVYGYTF
TGTGCCAGCAGCGACAGGGGGCAGGTCTATGGCTACACCTTC
>TRBJ2-2|TRBV5-1|once|.
CASSLVGIGGTGELFF
TGCGCCAGCAGCTTGGTTGGAATTGGCGGCACCGGGGAGCTGTTTTTT
>TRBJ1-2|TRBV9|.|TRBD1
CASTGGAGDGYTF
TGTGCCAGCACAGGGGGCGCGGGGGATGGCTACACCTTC
>TRBJ2-1|TRBV6-1|.|TRBD2
CASSETGTSLYNEQFF
TGTGCCAGCAGTGAGACCGGGACTAGCCTTTACAATGAGCAGTTCTTC
>TRBJ2-2|TRBV9|.|.
CASSEPPSGLNTGELFF
TGTGCCAGCAGCGAGCCTCCGTCGGGGCTGAACACCGGGGAGCTGTTTTTT
>TRBJ2-3|TRBV28|.|TRBD1
CASKPGTVLTDTQYF
TGTGCCAGCAAACCCGGGACAGTTCTGACAGATACGCAGTATTTT
>TRBJ2-1|TRBV6-5|.|TRBD2
CASSRGLASYNEQFF
TGTGCCAGCAGCCGGGGACTAGCTTCCTACAATGAGCAGTTCTTC
>TRBJ1-3|TRBV4-1|.|.
CASSQGPQGLGNTIYF
TGCGCCAGCAGCCAAGGTCCACAGGGTCTTGGAAACACCATATATTTT
>TRBJ2-1|TRBV5-4|.|.
CASSLVRGGEQFF
TGTGCCAGCAGCTTGGTGCGGGGTGGTGAGCAGTTCTTC
>TRBJ1-1|TRBV7-8|.|TRBD1
CASSDRDRKRGGAFF
TGTGCCAGCAGCGACCGGGACAGGAAAAGGGGGGGAGCTTTCTTT
>TRBJ2-3|TRBV7-2|.|TRBD2
CASSLSGGLTDTQYF
TGTGCCAGCAGCCTTAGCGGGGGCTTGACGGATACGCAGTATTTT
>TRBJ1-5|TRBV19|.|.
CASSILRTQPQHF
TGTGCCAGTAGTATCCTACGCACTCAGCCCCAGCATTTT
>TRBJ2-7|TRBV4-2|.|TRBD2
CASSAGLANEQYF
TGTGCCAGCAGCGCGGGACTAGCGAACGAGCAGTACTTC
>TRBJ1-4|TRBV21-1|.|.
CASSKAACRGYKEKLFF
TGTGCCAGCAGCAAAGCAGCTTGTCGAGGGTACAAAGAAAAACTGTTTTTT
>TRBJ1-5|TRBV2|.|.
CASSDGAGNQPQHF
TGTGCCAGCAGTGATGGGGCAGGCAATCAGCCCCAGCATTTT
>TRBJ1-1|TRBV28|.|.
CASSLQGTEAFF
TGTGCCAGCAGTCTACAGGGAACTGAAGCTTTCTTT
>TRBJ2-5|TRBV7-2|.|TRBD2
CASSLVSAGGQETQYF
TGTGCCAGCAGCTTAGTTTCAGCGGGAGGGCAAGAGACCCAGTACTTC
>TRBJ1-1|TRBV29-1|.|.
CSAKIQGRRMNTEAFF
TGCAGCGCTAAAATACAGGGCCGGAGGATGAACACTGAAGCTTTCTTT
>TRBJ2-1|TRBV6-9|.|TRBD2
CAKDAGLESPHEQFF
TGTGCCAAAGATGCCGGACTAGAAAGCCCTCATGAGCAGTTCTTC
>TRBJ1-3|TRBV9|once|.
CASSVVGTAGNTIYF
TGTGCCAGCAGCGTAGTTGGAACCGCTGGAAACACCATATATTTT
>TRBJ1-5|TRBV27|.|.
CASSSRLVGNQPQHF
TGTGCCAGCAGTTCCCGGCTCGTTGGGAATCAGCCCCAGCATTTT
>TRBJ2-7|TRBV5-1|.|.
CASSLVGGADYEQYF
TGCGCCAGCAGCTTGGTAGGTGGGGCGGATTACGAGCAGTACTTC
>TRBJ2-1|TRBV2|.|.
CASSELQVNEQFF
TGTGCCAGCAGCGAACTTCAGGTCAATGAGCAGTTCTTC
>TRBJ2-7|TRBV28|.|TRBD2
CASTINELAGGLYKQYF
TGTGCCAGCACGATTAACGAGCTAGCGGGAGGGCTTTACAAGCAGTACTTC
>TRBJ2-3|TRBV29-1|.|.
CSVGSGPDTQYF
TGCAGCGTTGGATCAGGTCCCGATACGCAGTATTTT
>TRBJ1-2|TRBV6-5|.|.
CASSYSGAGHYGYTF
TGTGCCAGCAGTTACTCGGGGGCAGGGCACTATGGCTACACCTTC
>TRBJ1-4|TRBV11-1|.|.
CASSRTATNEKLFF
TGTGCCAGCAGCCGGACAGCAACTAATGAAAAACTGTTTTTT
>TRBJ1-5|TRBV19|once|.
CASSPFGGGQPQHF
TGTGCCAGTAGTCCATTCGGAGGGGGTCAGCCCCAGCATTTT
>TRBJ2-7|TRBV7-9|.|.
CASIISAGVEGVEQYF
TGTGCCAGCATCATCTCAGCCGGGGTGGAAGGGGTCGAGCAGTACTTC
>TRBJ2-1|TRBV4-1|.|.
CASSQDRRGINEQFF
TGCGCCAGCAGCCAAGACAGGAGGGGTATCAATGAGCAGTTCTTC
>TRBJ2-4|TRBV7-2|.|.
CASSSPFALAKNIQYF
TGTGCCAGCAGCTCCCCCTTTGCTCTAGCCAAAAACATTCAGTACTTC
>TRBJ2-7|TRBV10-3|.|.
CAISESGRGANLYEQYF
TGTGCCATCAGTGAGTCGGGCAGGGGGGCAAACCTTTACGAGCAGTACTTC